This is a list of T cell receptor delta chains from one sample in a study of gamma-delta chains in newborns, infants, children. TCRdb reanalysed the reads with CATT. The sample has roughly 9,900 delta-chain clones, 9% to 10% seen once. Sample: blood. These receptors originate from a child who was a newborn, infant or young child, either healthy, febrile or measles-vaccinated (not recorded which). CDR3s include the opening cysteine and the closing phenylalanine or tryptophan. D genes are given only for firm matches. Expanded clones get a size class; other rows say once, few or many, or leave the size out.

D	V	J	size	CDR3	DNA
-	TRAV29/DV5	TRDJ1	few	CAASTFPSVRAGYGDKLIF	TGTGCAGCAAGCACTTTCCCCTCGGTACGCGCTGGGTACGGCGATAAACTCATCTTT
TRDD3	TRDV2	TRDJ3	few	CACDTLLGDTSWDTRQMFF	TGTGCCTGTGACACCTTACTGGGGGATACATCCTGGGACACCCGACAGATGTTTTTC
TRDD3	TRDV2	TRDJ1	few	CACDTAGGPRGKLIF	TGTGCCTGTGACACCGCTGGGGGCCCCAGGGGTAAACTCATCTTT
TRDD3	TRDV2	TRDJ1	few	CARDTLLGDKGRAGTDKLIF	TGTGCCCGTGACACCTTACTGGGGGATAAGGGTCGGGCGGGCACCGATAAACTCATCTTT
-	TRDV1	TRDJ1	-	CALGVPGGVRTDKLIF	TGTGCTCTTGGGGTCCCCGGAGGGGTACGCACCGATAAACTCATCTTT
TRDD3	TRDV2	TRDJ3	-	CACDRVLGESSWDTRQMFF	TGTGCCTGTGACAGAGTACTGGGGGAGAGCTCCTGGGACACCCGACAGATGTTTTTC
TRDD3	TRDV2	TRDJ3	few	CACDAFTGGLSSWDTRQMFF	TGTGCCTGTGACGCTTTTACTGGGGGATTGAGCTCCTGGGACACCCGACAGATGTTTTTC
TRDD3	TRDV1	TRDJ1	-	CALGPAPKVLGDTRMGTDKLIF	TGTGCTCTTGGGCCCGCCCCGAAGGTACTGGGGGATACGCGTATGGGCACCGATAAACTCATCTTT
TRDD3	TRDV2	TRDJ3	few	CACDTSGTGGFSWDTRQMFF	TGTGCCTGTGACACCTCCGGTACTGGGGGATTCTCCTGGGACACCCGACAGATGTTTTTC
-	TRDV2	TRDJ1	few	CACDTFPGVLYTDKLIF	TGTGCCTGTGACACCTTTCCGGGGGTCCTATACACCGATAAACTCATCTTT
-	TRDV2	TRDJ3	few	CACDTAGGSSSWDTRQMFF	TGTGCCTGTGACACCGCCGGGGGGTCGAGCTCCTGGGACACCCGACAGATGTTTTTC
TRDD3	TRDV2	TRDJ1	few	CACDTGYTGGSLKLIF	TGTGCCTGTGACACCGGCTATACTGGGGGATCACTTAAACTCATCTTT
-	TRDV2	TRDJ1	-	CACDTLRGWGSAADKLIF	TGTGCCTGTGACACCCTACGCGGCTGGGGATCGGCGGCCGATAAACTCATCTTT
-	TRDV2	TRDJ3	few	CACDTVKSSWDTRQMFF	TGTGCCTGTGACACCGTAAAGAGCTCCTGGGACACCCGACAGATGTTTTTC
-	TRDV2	TRDJ3	-	CACDTGGWSSWDTRQMFF	TGTGCCTGTGACACTGGGGGCTGGAGCTCCTGGGACACCCGACAGATGTTTTTC
TRDD3	TRDV2	TRDJ3	-	CACDTVLGDTSSWDTRQMFF	TGTGCCTGTGACACTGTACTGGGGGATACTAGCTCCTGGGACACCCGACAGATGTTTTTC
-	TRAV38-2/DV8	TRDJ1	-	CAYTDSRGEKYTDKLIF	TGTGCTTATACCGATTCCCGGGGGGAGAAGTACACCGATAAACTCATCTTT
TRDD3	TRDV2	TRDJ3	-	CACDTLGDSSWDTRQMFF	TGTGCCTGTGACACGCTGGGGGATAGCTCCTGGGACACCCGACAGATGTTTTTC
-	TRDV1	TRDJ1	few	CALGEPPLRLGGYTDKLIF	TGTGCTCTTGGGGAACCCCCCCTACGTTTGGGGGGCTACACCGATAAACTCATCTTT
-	TRDV2	TRDJ1	-	CACDTVDNRPRAYTDKLIF	TGTGCCTGTGACACCGTTGATAATCGTCCGCGGGCGTACACCGATAAACTCATCTTT
TRDD3	TRDV2	TRDJ2	large	CACDILGETAQLFF	TGTGCCTGTGACATACTGGGGGAGACAGCACAACTCTTCTTT
TRDD3	TRDV2	TRDJ3	-	CACDATGGYRNWDTRQMFF	TGTGCCTGTGACGCGACTGGGGGATACAGGAACTGGGACACCCGACAGATGTTTTTC
TRDD3	TRDV2	TRDJ1	-	CACDTLGDNDKLIF	TGTGCCTGTGACACGCTGGGGGATAACGATAAACTCATCTTT
TRDD3	TRDV2	TRDJ3	-	CACDKVLGDTRSWDTRQMFF	TGTGCCTGTGACAAAGTACTGGGGGATACGCGCTCCTGGGACACCCGACAGATGTTCTTC
-	TRDV1	TRDJ1	-	CALGEFGRSTLYTDKLIF	TGTGCTCTTGGGGAATTTGGACGCTCTACCCTTTACACCGATAAACTCATCTTT
-	TRDV3	TRDJ1	-	CAFKKGSFAASNRRSDKLIF	TGTGCCTTTAAGAAAGGGTCGTTTGCAGCTAGTAATCGCCGATCTGATAAACTCATCTTT
TRDD3	TRDV2	TRDJ3	-	CACDTLGDPDSWDTRQMFF	TGTGCCTGTGACACTTTGGGGGATCCGGACTCCTGGGACACCCGACAGATGTTTTTC
TRDD3	TRDV2	TRDJ1	medium-sized	CACDEVGILVPDKLIF	TGTGCCTGTGACGAGGTGGGGATATTAGTCCCCGATAAACTCATCTTT
TRDD3	TRDV2	TRDJ3	-	CACDRTGGQPAWDTRQMFF	TGTGCCTGTGATCGTACTGGGGGCCAACCCGCCTGGGACACCCGACAGATGTTTTTC
-	TRDV2	TRDJ1	medium-sized	CACDTWGSYTDKLIF	TGTGCCTGTGACACTTGGGGATCCTACACCGATAAACTCATCTTT
TRDD3	TRDV1	TRDJ1	few	CALGELNRPSYWGIQTDKLIF	TGTGCTCTTGGGGAACTAAATCGGCCGTCATACTGGGGGATACAAACCGATAAACTCATCTTT
-	TRDV2	TRDJ1	-	CACDPVRGPLYKLIF	TGTGCCTGTGACCCCGTCCGAGGACCACTTTACAAACTCATCTTT
TRDD3	TRDV2	TRDJ3	medium-sized	CACDTPGDTQSSWDTRQMFF	TGTGCCTGTGACACGCCGGGGGATACTCAAAGCTCCTGGGACACCCGACAGATGTTTTTC